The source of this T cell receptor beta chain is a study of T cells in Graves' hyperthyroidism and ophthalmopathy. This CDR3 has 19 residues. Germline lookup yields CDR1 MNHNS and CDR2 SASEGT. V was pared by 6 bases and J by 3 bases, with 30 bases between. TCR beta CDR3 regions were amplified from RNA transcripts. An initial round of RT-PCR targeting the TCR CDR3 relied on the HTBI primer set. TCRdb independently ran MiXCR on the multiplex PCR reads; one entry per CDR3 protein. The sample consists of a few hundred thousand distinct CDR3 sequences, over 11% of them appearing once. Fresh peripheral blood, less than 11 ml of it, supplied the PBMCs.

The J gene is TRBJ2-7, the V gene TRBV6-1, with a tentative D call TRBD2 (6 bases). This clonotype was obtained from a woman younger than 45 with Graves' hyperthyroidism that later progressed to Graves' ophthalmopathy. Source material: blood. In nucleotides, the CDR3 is TGTGCCAGCAGGGGATTGACTAGAACGCAGACCCACCAAAACTACGAGCAGTACTTC. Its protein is CASRGLTRTQTHQNYEQYF.